This TCR beta chain was identified in a study of T cells after somatic rescue of genetic block. Germline-derived CDR1 and CDR2 are SEHNR and FQNEAQ (reference sequence). This CDR3 spans 14 amino acids. The J segment lost 7 bases and the V segment lost 5 bases, leaving 5 bases of the junction unmatched. The data were produced by immunoSEQ multiplex PCR, yet TCRdb's version contains in-frame clones alone and is incomplete. This sample has tens of thousands of clones, with about nine tenths found just once. Input material: peripheral blood mononuclear cells (PBMCs). The chain couples TRBV7-9 to TRBJ2-3; 11 bases are shared with TRBD2. The TCR originated in a woman between 18 and 30 years old. The CDR3 DNA follows: TGTGCCAGCAGCCCGCTAGCGGGAGGACATACGCAGTATTTT. Amino acid sequence: CASSPLAGGHTQYF.